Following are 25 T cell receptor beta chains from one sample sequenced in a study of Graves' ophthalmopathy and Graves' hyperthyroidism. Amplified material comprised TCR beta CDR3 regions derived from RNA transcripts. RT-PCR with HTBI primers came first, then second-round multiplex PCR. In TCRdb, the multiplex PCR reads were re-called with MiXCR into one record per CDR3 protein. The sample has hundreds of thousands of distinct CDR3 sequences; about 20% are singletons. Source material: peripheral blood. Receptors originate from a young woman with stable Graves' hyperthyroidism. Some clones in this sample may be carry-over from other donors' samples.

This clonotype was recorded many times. CDR3 amino acids: CASSPGTFLHGNTIYF. CDR3 DNA: TGTGCCAGCAGCCCCGGGACGTTCCTACACGGAAACACCATATATTTT. This chain uses TRBV6-1 with TRBJ1-3, with D possibly TRBD1 on 5 matching bases. The germline V gene has CDR1 MNHNS and CDR2 SASEGT. The CDR3 has 16 amino acids. V lost 6 bases and J lost 4, with 19 bases in between.

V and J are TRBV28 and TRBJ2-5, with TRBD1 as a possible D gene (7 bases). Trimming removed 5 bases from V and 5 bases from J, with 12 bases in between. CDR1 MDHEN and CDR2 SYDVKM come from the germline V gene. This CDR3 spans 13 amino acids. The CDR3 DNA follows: TGTGCCAGCAGTCGCGGGACAGCGGAGACCCAGTACTTC. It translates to CASSRGTAETQYF. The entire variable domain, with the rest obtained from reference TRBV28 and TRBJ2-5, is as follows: DVKVTQSSRYLVKRTGEKVFLECVQDMDHENMFWYRQDPGLGLRLIYFSYDVKMKEKGDIPEGYSVSREKKERFSLILESASTNQTSMYLCASSRGTAETQYFGPGTRLLVL.

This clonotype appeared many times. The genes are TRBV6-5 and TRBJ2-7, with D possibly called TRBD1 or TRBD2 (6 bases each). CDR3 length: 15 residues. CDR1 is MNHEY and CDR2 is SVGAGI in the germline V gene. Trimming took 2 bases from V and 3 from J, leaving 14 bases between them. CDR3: CASSYGAGTSYEQYF. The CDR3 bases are TGTGCCAGCAGTTACGGGGCGGGGACAAGCTACGAGCAGTACTTC.

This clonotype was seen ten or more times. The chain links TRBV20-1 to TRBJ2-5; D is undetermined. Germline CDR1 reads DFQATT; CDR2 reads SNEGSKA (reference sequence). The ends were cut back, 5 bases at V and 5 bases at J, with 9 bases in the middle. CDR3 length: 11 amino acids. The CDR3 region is CSAGSAETQYF. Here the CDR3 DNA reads TGCAGTGCTGGGTCGGCGGAGACCCAGTACTTC.

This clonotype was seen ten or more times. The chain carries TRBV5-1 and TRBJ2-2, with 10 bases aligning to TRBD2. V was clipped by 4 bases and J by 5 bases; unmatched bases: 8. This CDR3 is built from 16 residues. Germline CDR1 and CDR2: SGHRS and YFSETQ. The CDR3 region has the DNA TGCGCCAGCAGCCCGGCTAGCGGGAGTTGGACCGGGGAGCTGTTTTTT. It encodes CASSPASGSWTGELFF.

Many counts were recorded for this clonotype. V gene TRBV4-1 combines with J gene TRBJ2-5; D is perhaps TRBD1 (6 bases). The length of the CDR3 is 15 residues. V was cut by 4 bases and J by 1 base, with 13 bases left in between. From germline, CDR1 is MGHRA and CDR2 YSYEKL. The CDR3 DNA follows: TGCGCCAGCAGCCCCAGGGACATAGTCCAAGAGACCCAGTACTTC. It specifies CASSPRDIVQETQYF.

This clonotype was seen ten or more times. The CDR3, as DNA: TGTGCCACCGGACGGACAGGGGTCACGGGGAACTACGAGCAGTACTTC. Its protein is CATGRTGVTGNYEQYF. The chain has TRBV15 and TRBJ2-7; 9 positions match TRBD1. The CDR3 totals 16 residues. V lost 8 bases, J lost 3 bases, and 14 bases stayed unmatched. From germline, CDR1 is LNHNV and CDR2 YYDKDF (reference sequence).

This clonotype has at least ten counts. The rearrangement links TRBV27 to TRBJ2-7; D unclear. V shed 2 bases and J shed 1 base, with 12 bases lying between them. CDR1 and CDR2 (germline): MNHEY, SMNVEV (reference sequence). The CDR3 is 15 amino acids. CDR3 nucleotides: TGTGCCAGCAGTTTAAAGGCGGCCCCATCCTACGAGCAGTACTTC. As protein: CASSLKAAPSYEQYF.

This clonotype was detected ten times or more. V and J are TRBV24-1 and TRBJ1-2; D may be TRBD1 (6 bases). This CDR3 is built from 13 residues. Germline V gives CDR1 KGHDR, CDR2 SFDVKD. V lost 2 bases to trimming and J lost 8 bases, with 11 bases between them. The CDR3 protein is CATSDSGTLGYTF. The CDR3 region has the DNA TGTGCCACCAGTGATTCCGGGACACTGGGCTACACCTTC.

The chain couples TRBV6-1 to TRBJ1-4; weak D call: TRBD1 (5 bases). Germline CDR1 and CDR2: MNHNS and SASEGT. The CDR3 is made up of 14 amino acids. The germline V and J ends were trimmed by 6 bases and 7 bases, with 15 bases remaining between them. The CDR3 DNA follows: TGTGCCAGCAGCTTGGGGGGGGTTGGTGAAAAACTGTTTTTT. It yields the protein CASSLGGVGEKLFF.

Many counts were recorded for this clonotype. This CDR3 reads CASTLGRTVSEAFF. The CDR3 DNA is TGTGCCAGCACCCTCGGAAGGACAGTTTCTGAAGCTTTCTTT. This rearrangement joins TRBV11-1 to TRBJ1-1, with a possible D match to TRBD1 (6 bases). V lost 7 bases and J lost 6, with 18 bases in between. This CDR3 spans 14 amino acids. CDR1 is SGHAT and CDR2 is FQDESV in the germline V gene (reference sequence).

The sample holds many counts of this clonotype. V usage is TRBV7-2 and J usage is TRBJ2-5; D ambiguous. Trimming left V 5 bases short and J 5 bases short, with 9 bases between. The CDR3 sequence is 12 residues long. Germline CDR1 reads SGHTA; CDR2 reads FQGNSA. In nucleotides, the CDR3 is TGTGCCAGCAGCCCCTATGCCGAGACCCAGTACTTC. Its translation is CASSPYAETQYF.

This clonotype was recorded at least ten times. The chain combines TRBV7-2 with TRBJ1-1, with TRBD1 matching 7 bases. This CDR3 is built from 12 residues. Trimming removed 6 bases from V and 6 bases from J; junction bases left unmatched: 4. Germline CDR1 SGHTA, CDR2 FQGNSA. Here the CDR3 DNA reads TGTGCCAGCAGAACAGGGGTGGCTGAAGCTTTCTTT. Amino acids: CASRTGVAEAFF. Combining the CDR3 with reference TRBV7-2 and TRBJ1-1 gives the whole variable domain GAGVSQSPSNKVTEKGKDVELRCDPISGHTALYWYRQSLGQGLEFLIYFQGNSAPDKSGLPSDRFSAERTGGSVSTLTIQRTQQEDSAVYLCASRTGVAEAFFGQGTRLTVV.

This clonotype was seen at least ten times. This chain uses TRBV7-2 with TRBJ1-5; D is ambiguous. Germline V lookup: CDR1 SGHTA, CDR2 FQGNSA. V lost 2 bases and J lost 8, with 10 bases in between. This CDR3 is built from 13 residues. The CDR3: CASSLSPAEPQHF. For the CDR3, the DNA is TGTGCCAGCAGCTTAAGTCCCGCAGAGCCCCAGCATTTT.

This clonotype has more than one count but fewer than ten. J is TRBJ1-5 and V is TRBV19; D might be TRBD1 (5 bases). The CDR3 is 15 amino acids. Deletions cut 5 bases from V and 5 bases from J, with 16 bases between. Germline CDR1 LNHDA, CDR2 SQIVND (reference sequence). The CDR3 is CASSPPGRGDQPQHF. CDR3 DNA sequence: TGTGCCAGTAGTCCCCCAGGGAGAGGAGATCAGCCCCAGCATTTT.

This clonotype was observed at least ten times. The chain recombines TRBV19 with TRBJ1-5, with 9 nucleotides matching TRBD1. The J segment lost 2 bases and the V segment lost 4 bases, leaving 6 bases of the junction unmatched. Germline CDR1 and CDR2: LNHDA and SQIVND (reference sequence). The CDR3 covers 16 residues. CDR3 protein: CASSKQQGARNQPQHF. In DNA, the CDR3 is TGTGCCAGTAGTAAACAACAGGGGGCGCGCAATCAGCCCCAGCATTTT.

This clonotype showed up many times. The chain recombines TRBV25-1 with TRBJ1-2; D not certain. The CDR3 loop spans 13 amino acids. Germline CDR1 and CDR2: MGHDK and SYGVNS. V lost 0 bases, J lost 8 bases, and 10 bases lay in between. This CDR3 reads CASSEYMSLGYTF. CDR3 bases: TGTGCCAGCAGTGAATATATGTCGCTCGGCTACACCTTC.

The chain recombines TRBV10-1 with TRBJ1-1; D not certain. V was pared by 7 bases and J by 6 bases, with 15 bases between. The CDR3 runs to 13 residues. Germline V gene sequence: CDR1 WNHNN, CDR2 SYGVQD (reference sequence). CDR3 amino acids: CASTRDWESEAFF. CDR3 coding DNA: TGCGCCAGCACCCGAGATTGGGAATCTGAAGCTTTCTTT.

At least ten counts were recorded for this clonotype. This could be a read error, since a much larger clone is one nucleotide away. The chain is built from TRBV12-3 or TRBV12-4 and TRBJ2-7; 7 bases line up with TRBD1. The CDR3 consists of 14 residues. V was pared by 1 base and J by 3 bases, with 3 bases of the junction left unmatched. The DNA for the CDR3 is TGTGCCAGCAGTTTAGTGGGACAGTACTACGAGCAGTACTTC. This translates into CASSLVGQYYEQYF.

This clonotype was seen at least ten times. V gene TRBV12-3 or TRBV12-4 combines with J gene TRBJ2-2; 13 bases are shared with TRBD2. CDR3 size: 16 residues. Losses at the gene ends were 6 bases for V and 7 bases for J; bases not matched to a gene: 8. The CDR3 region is CASSQLAGGPNGELFF. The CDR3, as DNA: TGTGCCAGCAGCCAACTAGCGGGAGGGCCAAACGGGGAGCTGTTTTTT.

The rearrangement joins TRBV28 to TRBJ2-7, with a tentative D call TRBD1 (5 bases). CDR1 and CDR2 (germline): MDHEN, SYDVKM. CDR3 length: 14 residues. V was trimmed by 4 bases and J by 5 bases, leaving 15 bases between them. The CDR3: CASSSFRVDDEQYF. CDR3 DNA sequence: TGTGCCAGCAGTTCCTTCAGGGTAGACGACGAGCAGTACTTC.

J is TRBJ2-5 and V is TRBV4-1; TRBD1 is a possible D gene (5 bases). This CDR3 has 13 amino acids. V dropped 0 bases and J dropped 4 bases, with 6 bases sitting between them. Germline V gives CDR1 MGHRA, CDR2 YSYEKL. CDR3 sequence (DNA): TGCGCCAGCAGCCAAGAAGGGGTAGAGACCCAGTACTTC. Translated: CASSQEGVETQYF.

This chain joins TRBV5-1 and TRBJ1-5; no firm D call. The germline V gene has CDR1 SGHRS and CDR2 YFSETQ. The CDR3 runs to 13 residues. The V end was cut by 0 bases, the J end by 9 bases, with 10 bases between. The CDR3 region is CASSLGGERPQHF. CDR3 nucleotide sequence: TGCGCCAGCAGCTTGGGAGGCGAGCGGCCCCAGCATTTT.

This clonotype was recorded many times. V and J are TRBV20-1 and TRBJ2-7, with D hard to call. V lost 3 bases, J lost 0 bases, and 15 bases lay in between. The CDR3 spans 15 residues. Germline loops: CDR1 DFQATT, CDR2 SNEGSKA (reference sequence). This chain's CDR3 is CSARPVRWDSYEQYF. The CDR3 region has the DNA TGCAGTGCTAGGCCGGTGCGGTGGGACTCCTACGAGCAGTACTTC.

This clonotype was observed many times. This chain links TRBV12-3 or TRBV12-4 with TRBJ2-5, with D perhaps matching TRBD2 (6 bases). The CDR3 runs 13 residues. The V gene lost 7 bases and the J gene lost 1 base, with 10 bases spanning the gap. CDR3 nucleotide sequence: TGTGCCAGCACCCGGACTACCCAAGAGACCCAGTACTTC. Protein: CASTRTTQETQYF.